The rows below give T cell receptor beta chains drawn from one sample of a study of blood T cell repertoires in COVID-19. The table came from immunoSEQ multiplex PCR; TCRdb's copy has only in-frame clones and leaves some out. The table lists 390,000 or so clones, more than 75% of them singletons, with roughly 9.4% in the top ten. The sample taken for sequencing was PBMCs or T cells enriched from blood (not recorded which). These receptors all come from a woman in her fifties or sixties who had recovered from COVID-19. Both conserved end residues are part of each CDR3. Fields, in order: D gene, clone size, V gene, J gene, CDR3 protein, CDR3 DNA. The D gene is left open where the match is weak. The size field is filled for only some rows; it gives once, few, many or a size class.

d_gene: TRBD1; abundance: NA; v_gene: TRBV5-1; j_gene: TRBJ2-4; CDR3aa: CASSEISGTGQYF; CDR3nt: TGCGCCAGCAGCGAAATTTCCGGGACAGGCCAGTACTTC
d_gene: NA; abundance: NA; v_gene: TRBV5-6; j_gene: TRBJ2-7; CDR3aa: CASSRLAGASSYEQYF; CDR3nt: TGTGCCAGCAGCCGACTGGCGGGGGCCTCGTCCTACGAGCAGTACTTC
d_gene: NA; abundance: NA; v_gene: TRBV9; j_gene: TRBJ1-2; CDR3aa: CASSLGAVYGYTF; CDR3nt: TGTGCCAGCAGCCTAGGGGCAGTCTATGGCTACACCTTC
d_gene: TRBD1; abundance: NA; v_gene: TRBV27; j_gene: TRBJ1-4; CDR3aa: CASSLDRANEKLFF; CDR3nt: TGTGCCAGCAGTTTGGACAGGGCTAATGAAAAACTGTTTTTT
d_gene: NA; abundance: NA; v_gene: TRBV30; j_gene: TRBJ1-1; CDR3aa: CAWYWRGGNTEAFF; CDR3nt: TGTGCCTGGTACTGGCGCGGGGGAAACACTGAAGCTTTCTTT
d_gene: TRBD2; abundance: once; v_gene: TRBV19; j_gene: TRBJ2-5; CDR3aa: CASRAGGATETQYF; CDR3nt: TGTGCCAGTAGAGCGGGGGGCGCAACAGAGACCCAGTACTTC
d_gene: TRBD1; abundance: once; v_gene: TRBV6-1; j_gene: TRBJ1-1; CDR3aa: CASSGRTGQILNTEAFF; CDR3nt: TGTGCCAGCAGTGGGCGGACAGGGCAAATTCTGAACACTGAAGCTTTCTTT
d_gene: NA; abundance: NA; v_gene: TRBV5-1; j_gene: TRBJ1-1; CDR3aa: CASSLFGSEGTEAFF; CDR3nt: TGCGCCAGCAGCTTGTTTGGTAGCGAGGGCACTGAAGCTTTCTTT
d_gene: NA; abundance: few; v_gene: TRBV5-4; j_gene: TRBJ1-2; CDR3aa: CASSLVGGTYGYTF; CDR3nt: TGTGCCAGCAGCTTGGTGGGCGGGACCTATGGCTACACCTTC
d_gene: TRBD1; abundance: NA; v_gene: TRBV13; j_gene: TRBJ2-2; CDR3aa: CASSLGGQVTGELFF; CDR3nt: TGTGCCAGCAGCTTAGGGGGACAGGTAACCGGGGAGCTGTTTTTT
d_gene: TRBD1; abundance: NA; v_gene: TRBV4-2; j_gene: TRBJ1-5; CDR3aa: CASSQVGDRGHSVGPQHF; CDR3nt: TGTGCCAGCAGCCAAGTGGGGGATAGGGGGCATTCGGTAGGGCCCCAGCATTTT
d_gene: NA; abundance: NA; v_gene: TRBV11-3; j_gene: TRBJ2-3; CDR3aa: CASSLDTGLAATLDTQYF; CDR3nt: TGTGCCAGCAGCTTAGATACAGGGCTAGCGGCGACCTTGGATACGCAGTATTTT
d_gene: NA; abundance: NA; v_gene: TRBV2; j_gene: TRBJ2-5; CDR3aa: CASSGQYQETQYF; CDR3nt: TGTGCCAGCTCAGGACAGTACCAAGAGACCCAGTACTTC